The present T cell receptor (beta chain) was sequenced within a study of blood T cells in healthy people across ages. Study-wide results and caveats: A roughly linear age-dependent decrease characterized TCR beta diversity per million T cells. Unsorted PBMC material precluded a definitive naive versus antigen-experienced comparison.

The germline V gene has CDR1 SGHTA and CDR2 FQGNSA. Trimming took off 5 bases at V and 7 bases at J, with 14 bases between the two ends. The CDR3 contains 13 residues. A word on this clonotype: What it binds is not known.

Ranging in age from roughly 6 to 100, the donors were healthy Caucasian individuals from Russia. The authors isolated at least 6 million PBMCs per sample. The second PCR ran about 6 to 12 cycles with a sample-barcoded 5' primer and J-beta primers. Via MiXCR, TCRdb re-called the 5' RACE reads, giving one row per CDR3 protein. Among 1.8 million or so distinct CDR3 sequences listed, approximately 39% were seen once. This sequence was found in a human donor in good health. The sample was blood. The rearrangement uses TRBV7-2 and TRBJ1-1; no reliable D call. This CDR3 reads CASSPRPENEAFF. The CDR3 DNA is TGTGCCAGCAGCCCCAGACCGGAGAATGAAGCTTTCTTT. The variable domain in full, completed from reference TRBV7-2 and TRBJ1-1, reads GAGVSQSPSNKVTEKGKDVELRCDPISGHTALYWYRQSLGQGLEFLIYFQGNSAPDKSGLPSDRFSAERTGGSVSTLTIQRTQQEDSAVYLCASSPRPENEAFFGQGTRLTVV.